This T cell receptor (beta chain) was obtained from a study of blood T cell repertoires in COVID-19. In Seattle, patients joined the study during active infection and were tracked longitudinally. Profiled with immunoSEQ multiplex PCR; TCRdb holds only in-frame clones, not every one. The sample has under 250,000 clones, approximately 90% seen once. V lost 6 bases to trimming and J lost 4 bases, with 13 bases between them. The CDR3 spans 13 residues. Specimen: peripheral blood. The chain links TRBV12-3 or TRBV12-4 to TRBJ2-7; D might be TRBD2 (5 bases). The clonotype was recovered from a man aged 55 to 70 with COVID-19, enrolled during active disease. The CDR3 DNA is TGTGCCAGCAGGCCTTTGGACTCATACGAGCAGTACTTC. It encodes CASRPLDSYEQYF.